Below, 29 T cell receptor beta chains from the same sample are listed, as sequenced in a study of regulatory T cells in long-lasting Graves disease. Building of the TCR beta libraries involved iRepertoire HTBI primers and Arm-PCR of CDR3 regions. MiXCR, run by TCRdb on the multiplex PCR reads, gives a single entry per CDR3 protein. Altogether a few hundred thousand distinct CDR3 sequences are present, over 15% being singletons, with the ten largest covering approximately 30%. As to time point: newly diagnosed GD, antithyroid drugs for less than 3 months. PBMC-extracted RNA yielded the TCR library. These sequences were also reported in another study, on T cells in Graves' hyperthyroidism and ophthalmopathy.

Source: peripheral blood mononuclear cells (PBMCs), taken at new diagnosis, from a patient treated with antithyroid drugs. These receptors originate from a man aged 40-55 years with Graves disease.

The rearrangement uses TRBV20-1 and TRBJ2-5; 7 positions match TRBD1. V was clipped by 1 base and J by 7 bases; unmatched bases: 9. The CDR3 runs to 14 residues. Germline-derived CDR1 and CDR2 are DFQATT and SNEGSKA (reference sequence). The CDR3 region is CSARVRGRDGTQYF. DNA of the CDR3: TGCAGTGCTAGAGTAAGGGGGCGCGACGGGACCCAGTACTTC.

About this clonotype: This may be a read error, as it is one base from a much larger clone. The CDR3 does not close with the conserved phenylalanine or tryptophan, likely indicating a read error. The CDR3 spells CASSKTRLAGVYEQYI. In nucleotides, the CDR3 is TGTGCCAGCAGTAAAACTCGACTAGCGGGAGTCTACGAGCAGTACATC. The gene calls are TRBV12-3 or TRBV12-4 and TRBJ2-7; 12 bases are shared with TRBD2. J lost 3 bases, V lost 5 bases, and 8 bases had no gene match. The CDR3 is 16 residues long.

This clonotype was detected many times. V gene TRBV20-1 combines with J gene TRBJ2-7, with a possible D match to TRBD1 (6 bases). The CDR3 has 18 residues. Trimming pared 1 base from V and 3 bases from J, leaving 25 bases between. Germline CDR1 and CDR2: DFQATT and SNEGSKA (reference sequence). CDR3 protein: CSARAEIKDGTTGYEQYF. Written as DNA, the CDR3 is TGCAGTGCTAGAGCCGAGATAAAAGACGGGACGACAGGCTACGAGCAGTACTTC.

This clonotype was found many times. V gene TRBV5-1 combines with J gene TRBJ2-3; D is possibly TRBD2 (6 bases). CDR3 size: 15 residues. CDR1 and CDR2 from the germline V gene are SGHRS and YFSETQ. Trimming took off 4 bases at V and 0 bases at J, with 12 bases between the two ends. CDR3 DNA sequence: TGCGCCAGCAGCGGGACTGGACATAGCACAGATACGCAGTATTTT. As protein: CASSGTGHSTDTQYF.

This clonotype was counted ten times or more. This sequence joins TRBV20-1 and TRBJ2-3; perhaps D is TRBD1 or TRBD2 (5 bases each). From germline, CDR1 is DFQATT and CDR2 SNEGSKA (reference sequence). The CDR3 extends over 11 amino acids. V was shortened by 6 bases and J by 8 bases, with 12 bases between the two germline ends. CDR3 sequence: CSAPTGTTQYF. The CDR3 nucleotides are TGCAGTGCCCCGACCGGGACTACGCAGTATTTT.

This clonotype was counted only a few times. The genes are TRBV30 and TRBJ1-1, with D unresolved. V shed 1 base and J shed 1 base, with 7 bases lying between them. Germline-derived CDR1 and CDR2 are GTSNPN and SVGIG (reference sequence). The CDR3 covers 13 residues. The CDR3 DNA sequence: TGTGCCTGGAGTGGGACCCCGAACACTGAAGCTTTCTTT. Translating it yields CAWSGTPNTEAFF.

This clonotype was observed at least ten times. This chain uses TRBV27 with TRBJ2-2; D remains ambiguous. There are 16 residues in the CDR3. V was cut by 0 bases and J by 6 bases, with 14 bases left in between. Germline V lookup: CDR1 MNHEY, CDR2 SMNVEV (reference sequence). In DNA, the CDR3 is TGTGCCAGCAGTTTATCTGGTCAAAGGAGCGCCGGGGAGCTGTTTTTT. The encoded protein is CASSLSGQRSAGELFF.

In this sample, this clonotype turned up many times. The chain couples TRBV29-1 to TRBJ2-3; 7 positions match TRBD2. CDR1 SQVTM and CDR2 ANQGSEA come from the germline V gene. J was trimmed by 0 bases and V by 3 bases; bases with no gene match: 3. The CDR3 length is 14 residues. The CDR3 sequence: CSVEGGVSTDTQYF. The CDR3 bases are TGCAGCGTTGAGGGGGGGGTTAGCACAGATACGCAGTATTTT.

This clonotype was counted a few times. J is TRBJ2-1 and V is TRBV19; possible D gene TRBD1, 6 bases. The CDR3 extends over 16 amino acids. CDR1 and CDR2 from the germline V gene are LNHDA and SQIVND (reference sequence). The V gene lost 5 bases and the J gene lost 7 bases, with 21 bases spanning the gap. DNA of the CDR3: TGTGCCAGTAGTTGGATTCGGACAGACCCTACAAATGAGCAGTTCTTC. It encodes CASSWIRTDPTNEQFF.

This clonotype was observed many times. The gene calls are TRBV7-2 and TRBJ2-7, with D unclear. Germline-derived CDR1 and CDR2 are SGHTA and FQGNSA. The CDR3 covers 12 residues. Trimming removed 4 bases at V and 12 bases at J, with 16 bases between. Here the CDR3 DNA reads TGTGCCAGCAGCTCGGACCGGGTCAGGTCGTACTTC. It translates to CASSSDRVRSYF.

This chain uses TRBV7-9 with TRBJ1-3, with 10 bases lining up with TRBD1. Germline V gene data show CDR1 as SEHNR and CDR2 as FQNEAQ (reference sequence). This CDR3 has 16 amino acids. V lost 6 bases and J lost 0; bases outside the gene matches: 5. CDR3 residues: CASRKTGGISGNTIYF. CDR3 coding DNA: TGTGCCAGCAGGAAGACAGGGGGCATCTCTGGAAACACCATATATTTT.

This clonotype has at least ten counts. The chain carries TRBV20-1 and TRBJ2-3; 12 bases map to TRBD2. J was trimmed by 5 bases and V by 3 bases; bases with no gene match: 0. Per the germline V gene, CDR1 is DFQATT and CDR2 is SNEGSKA (reference sequence). The CDR3 is made up of 13 amino acids. In nucleotides, the CDR3 is TGCAGTGCTAGGACTAGCGGGGGAGATACGCAGTATTTT. This translates into CSARTSGGDTQYF.

This clonotype has more than one count but fewer than ten. The chain joins TRBV7-2 to TRBJ2-5; 12 bases are shared with TRBD1. The CDR3 has 16 amino acids. Trimming removed 5 bases from V and 3 bases from J; junction bases left unmatched: 7. CDR1 is SGHTA, CDR2 FQGNSA, per germline. The CDR3 DNA is TGTGCCAGCAGCCAAAGGGACAGGGGGCTGGAAGAGACCCAGTACTTC. As protein: CASSQRDRGLEETQYF.

As regards this clonotype: Since a much larger clone is just one base distant, this may be a read error. The gene calls are TRBV5-1 and TRBJ1-1; the D is unclear. This CDR3 region has 13 residues. Looked up from germline, CDR1 is SGHRS and CDR2 is YFSETQ. Here the CDR3 DNA reads TGCGTCAGCACTTTGCTTCTCGACACTGAAGCTTTCTTT. Encoded protein: CVSTLLLDTEAFF.

Points on this clonotype: A read error may be the cause here, since a much bigger clone is one base away. The chain recombines TRBV29-1 with TRBJ2-7, with a weak D call TRBD1 (6 bases). The CDR3 is made up of 13 amino acids. Germline V gene sequence: CDR1 SQVTM, CDR2 ANQGSEA. The CDR3 protein is CSVEVPDRYEQHF. CDR3 nucleotides: TGCAGCGTTGAGGTCCCTGACAGGTACGAGCAGCACTTC.

V usage is TRBV4-1 and J usage is TRBJ2-3; TRBD2 agrees at 7 bases. Germline loops: CDR1 MGHRA, CDR2 YSYEKL. J was trimmed by 10 bases and V by 0 bases; bases with no gene match: 4. The CDR3 contains 13 residues. CDR3 region: CASSQDGEGPQYF. The CDR3 DNA reads as TGCGCCAGCAGCCAAGATGGGGAGGGACCGCAGTATTTT.

The count of this clonotype is one. This chain connects TRBV7-9 to TRBJ2-7, with TRBD2 identical over 11 bases. Germline V gene lookup returns CDR1 SEHNR and CDR2 FQNEAQ (reference sequence). The trim removed 5 bases at V and 2 bases at J, leaving 11 bases unmatched. This CDR3 comprises 17 residues. The CDR3 nucleotides read TGTGCCAGCAGCCCCCTAGCCGGGACTAGCGGCACCTACGAGCAGTACTTC. Its protein is CASSPLAGTSGTYEQYF.

This clonotype has ten or more counts. The chain combines TRBV2 with TRBJ2-1; 7 bases agree with TRBD1. J gave up 5 bases and V 8 bases, and 6 bases lay outside the gene matches. Germline loops: CDR1 SNHLY, CDR2 FYNNEI. This CDR3 is built from 13 residues. The CDR3 region has the DNA TGTGCCAGCCTGACAGGGTATGACAATGAGCAGTTCTTC. It yields the protein CASLTGYDNEQFF.

This clonotype was observed at least ten times. The gene calls are TRBV19 and TRBJ1-5; 11 bases align to TRBD1. With V trimmed by 8 bases and J by 2 bases, 8 bases remained unmatched. This CDR3 has 16 amino acids. Germline loops: CDR1 LNHDA, CDR2 SQIVND (reference sequence). CDR3 loop: CASRTGGFWGNQPQHF. CDR3 nucleotide sequence: TGTGCCAGTCGGACAGGGGGCTTTTGGGGCAATCAGCCCCAGCATTTT.

The CDR3 sequence is CASRFRDRGSYEQYF. The CDR3 DNA reads as TGTGCCAGCAGGTTCAGGGACAGGGGATCCTACGAGCAGTACTTC. The J gene is TRBJ2-7, the V gene TRBV6-2 or TRBV6-3; TRBD1 matches at 10 bases. The germline V gene encodes CDR1 MNHEY and CDR2 SVGEGT. The CDR3 loop spans 15 amino acids. The junction had 6 bases not matched to a gene; V was cut back by 6 bases and J by 1 base.

The sample holds many counts of this clonotype. The J gene is TRBJ2-7, the V gene TRBV20-1; 8 positions agree with TRBD1. The germline gives CDR1 DFQATT, CDR2 SNEGSKA (reference sequence). The junction had 11 bases not matched to a gene; V was cut back by 6 bases and J by 4 bases. This CDR3 is built from 14 residues. The CDR3 is CSAADGTGLYEQYF. The CDR3 DNA follows: TGCAGTGCAGCAGACGGGACAGGTCTTTACGAGCAGTACTTC.

This clonotype was counted many times. The chain is built from TRBV5-1 and TRBJ2-7; D not certain. Germline V gene lookup returns CDR1 SGHRS and CDR2 YFSETQ. The CDR3 totals 14 residues. Between the trimmed V and J ends, which lost 1 base and 5 bases, there was a span of 13 bases. The CDR3 nucleotides read TGCGCCAGCAGCTTGATGCCGGGCCGCGACGAGCAGTACTTC. This sequence encodes CASSLMPGRDEQYF. Supplemented by reference TRBV5-1 and TRBJ2-7, the full variable domain reads KAGVTQTPRYLIKTRGQQVTLSCSPISGHRSVSWYQQTPGQGLQFLFEYFSETQRNKGNFPGRFSGRQFSNSRSEMNVSTLELGDSALYLCASSLMPGRDEQYFGPGTRLTVT.

This clonotype was observed at least ten times. The chain is built from TRBV2 and TRBJ1-1; tentative D call: TRBD1 (6 bases). This CDR3 is 13 amino acids long. Germline values: CDR1 SNHLY, CDR2 FYNNEI. V dropped 6 bases and J dropped 1 base, with 9 bases sitting between them. CDR3 sequence: CASSEQGNTEAFF. DNA for the CDR3: TGTGCCAGCAGCGAACAGGGGAACACTGAAGCTTTCTTT.

This clonotype showed up just a few times. The CDR3 protein is CASSEYKTRSYNEQFF. In DNA form, the CDR3 reads TGTGCCAGCAGTGAATATAAGACCCGCTCCTACAATGAGCAGTTCTTC. V gene TRBV2 combines with J gene TRBJ2-1; D remains ambiguous. The ends were cut back, 2 bases at V and 0 bases at J, with 11 bases in the middle. This CDR3 comprises 16 residues. CDR1 and CDR2 from the germline V gene are SNHLY and FYNNEI.

Many counts were recorded for this clonotype. This rearrangement joins TRBV30 to TRBJ2-6; no firm D call. The CDR3 covers 14 residues. Germline V lookup: CDR1 GTSNPN, CDR2 SVGIG (reference sequence). Deletions cut 0 bases from V and 2 bases from J, with 5 bases between. This chain's CDR3 is CAWSVGPGANVLTF. Here the CDR3 DNA reads TGTGCCTGGAGTGTAGGTCCTGGGGCCAACGTCCTGACTTTC.

This clonotype was seen repeatedly, ten times or more. The chain links TRBV7-2 to TRBJ1-2, with D unresolved. V gave up 3 bases and J gave up 4 bases, with 12 bases separating them. There are 14 residues in the CDR3. Per the germline V gene, CDR1 is SGHTA and CDR2 is FQGNSA. CDR3 protein: CASSFSPGPYGYTF. CDR3 bases: TGTGCCAGCAGCTTCAGCCCAGGCCCCTATGGCTACACCTTC.

This clonotype showed up many times. The V and J genes are TRBV3-1 and TRBJ1-5; unclear D gene. The CDR3 length is 16 residues. The germline V and J ends were trimmed by 1 base and 0 bases, with 10 bases remaining between them. Germline assignment: CDR1 LGHDT and CDR2 YNNKEL (reference sequence). CDR3 sequence: CASSQVGETSNQPQHF. The CDR3 DNA follows: TGTGCCAGCAGCCAAGTAGGCGAGACTAGCAATCAGCCCCAGCATTTT.

This clonotype was seen only a few times. The rearrangement joins TRBV18 to TRBJ2-4; 12 bases match TRBD1. Losses at the gene ends were 3 bases for V and 1 base for J; bases not matched to a gene: 13. The CDR3 is 20 amino acids. The germline V gene encodes CDR1 KGHSH and CDR2 LQKENI. The CDR3, as DNA: TGTGCCAGCTCACCGAACCGGGACAGGGGGCTTTTGGCGGCCAAAAACATTCAGTACTTC. Its protein product is CASSPNRDRGLLAAKNIQYF.

This clonotype was recorded a few times. The V call is TRBV10-3, the J call TRBJ1-2; D gene uncertain. Germline values: CDR1 ENHRY, CDR2 SYGVKD. Trimming left V 5 bases short and J 7 bases short, with 11 bases between. The CDR3 is 12 amino acids. The CDR3 sequence is CAISLGGLGYTF. The CDR3 DNA is TGTGCCATCAGTCTAGGAGGACTTGGCTACACCTTC.